The clone carrying this T cell receptor (beta chain) has ten or more counts. The repertoire was sequenced with immunoSEQ multiplex PCR; TCRdb's copy has only in-frame clones and lacks some. The sample shows over 25,000 clones, no singletons; the ten largest hold about 1.5%. In germline, CDR1 is SEHNR, CDR2 FQNEAQ (reference sequence). V lost 5 bases, J lost 0 bases, and 14 bases lay in between. The CDR3 loop spans 16 amino acids. This entry is derived from a study of T cells after posttransplantation cyclophosphamide. Sequenced material: PBMCs. The TCR originated in a man aged 45 to 65 in good health, CMV-negative, and a related stem cell transplant donor. The chain links TRBV7-9 to TRBJ1-3, with D possibly TRBD1 on 5 matching bases. The CDR3 protein is CASSPRASSSGNTIYF. DNA for the CDR3: TGTGCCAGCAGCCCCAGGGCCTCGAGCTCTGGAAACACCATATATTTT.